This entry lists 5 T cell receptor beta chains sequenced from one sample in a study of regulatory T cells in long-lasting Graves disease. Assembly of TCR beta libraries relied on iRepertoire HTBI primers together with Arm-PCR of CDR3 regions. Using its own MiXCR run on the multiplex PCR reads, TCRdb lists one record per CDR3 protein. Of some 450,000 distinct CDR3 sequences in the sample, about a sixth were seen once. As to time point: newly diagnosed GD, antithyroid drugs for less than 3 months. PBMC RNA served as the TCR library source. These sequences were also reported in another study, on T cells in Graves' hyperthyroidism and ophthalmopathy.

The specimen comprised peripheral blood mononuclear cells (PBMCs), sampled at new diagnosis, from a patient treated with antithyroid drugs. The receptors were gathered from a woman between 25 and 40 years old with Graves disease.

Details on this clonotype: A much bigger clone sits one base away, suggesting this may be a read error. The rearrangement joins TRBV27 to TRBJ2-1; no clear D gene. CDR1 and CDR2 (germline): MNHEY, SMNVEV (reference sequence). V was cut by 6 bases and J by 5 bases, with 17 bases left in between. The CDR3 length is 15 residues. This CDR3 is CASSPDPRIHNEQFF. The CDR3 DNA sequence: TGTGCCAGCAGCCCTGACCCCCGTATTCACAATGAGCAGTTCTTC.

The table lists this clonotype with many counts. The chain has TRBV11-2 and TRBJ2-3; D is ambiguous. The CDR3 length is 12 residues. Germline CDR1 reads SGHAT; CDR2 reads FQNNGV. V was clipped by 5 bases and J by 6 bases, with 9 bases between them. For the CDR3, the DNA is TGTGCCAGCAGCCTGAATATGGATACGCAGTATTTT. Translation: CASSLNMDTQYF.

This chain joins TRBV7-9 and TRBJ2-3; 10 bases align to TRBD1. CDR1 is SEHNR, CDR2 FQNEAQ, per germline (reference sequence). This CDR3 has 16 amino acids. Trimming removed 1 base from V and 4 bases from J; junction bases left unmatched: 5. This CDR3 reads CASSLGDRGLADTQYF. As DNA, the CDR3 is TGTGCCAGCAGCTTAGGGGACAGGGGACTCGCAGATACGCAGTATTTT.

This clonotype was seen a handful of times. The chain combines TRBV29-1 with TRBJ2-1, with 7 bases lining up with TRBD2. CDR1 and CDR2 from the germline V gene are SQVTM and ANQGSEA. The length of the CDR3 is 15 residues. Trimming removed 7 bases from V and 1 base from J; junction bases left unmatched: 10. CDR3 protein: CSGQGGSDSYNEQFF. The DNA for the CDR3 is TGCAGCGGCCAAGGCGGGAGTGATTCCTACAATGAGCAGTTCTTC.

In this sample, this clonotype turned up many times. The V gene is TRBV7-8, the J gene TRBJ2-5, with D unresolved. Germline V gives CDR1 SGHVS, CDR2 FQNEAQ. CDR3 length: 11 amino acids. CDR3 sequence reads: CAGGYEETQYF. The DNA for the CDR3 is TGTGCAGGTGGCTACGAAGAGACCCAGTACTTC.